This TCR beta chain stems from a study of T cells in localized non-small cell lung cancer. Repertoires were generated with immunoSEQ multiplex PCR, while TCRdb's copy carries only in-frame clones and drops some. The data contain fewer than 45,000 clones, 88% of them singletons. The CDR3 contains 13 residues. Germline CDR1 and CDR2: SGHNT and YENEEA. V gave up 5 bases and J gave up 1 base, with 7 bases separating them. Whole-study results and caveats: Heterogeneity is still possible, as just one tumor region was sequenced. In uninvolved adjacent lung, T cell clonality reached its highest value, exceeding tumor. For the top 100 tumor clones, a median about 60 also appeared in adjacent lung.

About this clone itself: Its antigen is unknown.

The rearrangement uses TRBV11-3 and TRBJ2-3; D is unresolved. The sequence came from a female donor over 55 with stage I squamous cell lung carcinoma. The source material was peripheral blood, sampled before any cancer treatment. CDR3 region: CASSADGTDTQYF. In nucleotides, the CDR3 is TGTGCCAGCAGCGCGGACGGCACAGATACGCAGTATTTT.